These 2 T cell receptor beta chains share one sample of origin, sequenced in a study of blood T cell repertoires in COVID-19. Measured with immunoSEQ multiplex PCR; TCRdb has only the in-frame clones, and not every one. The data show about 280,000 clones, roughly 86% seen once. Sequencing was performed on peripheral blood. The receptors here all came from a woman aged 25 to 39 who had recovered from COVID-19.

This clone was seen a single time. The rearrangement links TRBV28 to TRBJ2-1; a possible D gene is TRBD1 (5 bases). The V end was cut by 2 bases, the J end by 5 bases, with 10 bases between. This CDR3 has 14 amino acids. The germline V gene encodes CDR1 MDHEN and CDR2 SYDVKM. CDR3 residues: CASSLPGSNNEQFF. For the CDR3, the DNA is TGTGCCAGCAGTTTACCAGGGTCCAACAATGAGCAGTTCTTC.

This clone was counted between two and nine times. This chain connects TRBV18 to TRBJ1-1; TRBD1 matches 7 bases. With V trimmed by 2 bases and J by 3 bases, 3 bases remained unmatched. This CDR3 is 14 amino acids long. Germline V CDR1 and CDR2: KGHSH, LQKENI. The CDR3 nucleotides are TGTGCCAGCTCACCAGCCAGGGGGGACACTGAAGCTTTCTTT. This encodes CASSPARGDTEAFF.